This T cell receptor beta chain was sequenced for a study of T cells in narcolepsy. Study-wide background: Enrolled donors included narcolepsy type 1 or type 2 patients and healthy controls.

Concerning this clone itself: The antigen remains unidentified.

CDR3 length: 13 residues. Trimming pared 3 bases from V and 9 bases from J, leaving 12 bases between. Germline CDR1 SGHTA, CDR2 FQGTGA. Method: immunoSEQ multiplex PCR; TCRdb's copy keeps in-frame clones and lacks some. Among about 25,000 clones listed, 70% to 85% were seen once. General observations from the study: Reportedly, autoreactive clonotypes were serially detected in patients' blood but not controls'. Same-patient CSF and blood CD4+ T cell clonotypes included HCRT-specific and TRIB2-specific autoreactive ones. In some patient and control memory CD4+ samples, autoreactive clones were absent.

Sequenced material: CD45RA- memory CD4+ T cells from PBMCs. The chain has TRBV7-3 and TRBJ1-5; the D is unclear. This sequence originates from a human donor with narcolepsy. CDR3 DNA sequence: TGTGCCAGCAGCTTGGATTCGGTTGGGCCCCAGCATTTT. Its translation is CASSLDSVGPQHF.